This record covers a single T cell receptor (beta chain). Its target is not known. The 5'RACE template-switching step produced TCR cDNA and added a universal primer site and UMIs. From the 5' RACE reads, TCRdb called clonotypes with MiXCR, one entry per CDR3 protein. The sample lists 620,000 or so distinct CDR3 sequences, more than 9% occurring once. This entry comes from a study of T cells after yellow fever vaccination. Study-level background: The fractions with low cell numbers were processed using SMART-Seq v4 Ultra Low Input.

Study-wide points: Abundant contaminating clonotypes from the bulk population could appear in FACS-sorted repertoires. In post-booster samples, most primary-vaccination clones reappeared (just under 97% CD4, 75% to 90% CD8).

The CDR3 length is 15 residues. The V and J ends lost 0 bases and 3 bases respectively, with 10 bases between them. Sequenced material: PBMCs, taken on the day of the yellow fever booster vaccination. V and J are TRBV12-3 or TRBV12-4 and TRBJ2-3; perhaps D is TRBD1 or TRBD2 (6 bases each). This TCR was recovered from a man aged 25-45 years who received the YFV17D yellow fever vaccine. The CDR3 loop is CASSLAQGRTDTQYF. The CDR3 bases are TGTGCCAGCAGTTTAGCCCAGGGGAGGACAGATACGCAGTATTTT.